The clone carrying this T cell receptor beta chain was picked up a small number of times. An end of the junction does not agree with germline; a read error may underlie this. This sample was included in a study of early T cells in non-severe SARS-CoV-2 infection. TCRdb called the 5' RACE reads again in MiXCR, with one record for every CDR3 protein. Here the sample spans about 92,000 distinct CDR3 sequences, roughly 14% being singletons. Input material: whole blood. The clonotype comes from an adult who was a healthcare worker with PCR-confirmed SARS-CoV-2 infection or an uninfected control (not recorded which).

CDR3 coding DNA: TGCGCCAGCAGCCAAGTACCGCGCGGCACCGGGGAGCTTTTTTTT. As protein: CASSQVPRGTGELFF. V gene TRBV4-1 combines with J gene TRBJ2-2, with TRBD2 as a possible D gene (5 bases). CDR3 size: 15 residues. Germline V gene sequence: CDR1 MGHRA, CDR2 YSYEKL.